These 4 T cell receptor beta chains share one sample of origin, sequenced in a study of blood T cells in healthy people across ages. Alongside a J-beta primer mix, a sample-barcoded 5' primer served in a second PCR lasting about 7 to 11 cycles. TCRdb passed the 5' RACE reads through MiXCR, listing each CDR3 protein once. The sample consists of about a million distinct CDR3 sequences, roughly 52% of them appearing once. Sequenced sample: blood. The receptors come from a man aged 30 to 45 in good health.

V usage is TRBV5-1 and J usage is TRBJ2-1, with TRBD1 identical over 7 bases. The J call may be in error: the DNA end matches TRBJ2-7 better. CDR3 length equals 15 residues. Germline assignment: CDR1 SGHRS and CDR2 YFSETQ. The chain's CDR3 is CASSLAQGDHNEQYF. CDR3 nucleotide sequence: TGCGCCAGCAGCTTGGCCCAGGGGGACCACAATGAGCAGTACTTC.

The chain has TRBV12-3 or TRBV12-4 and TRBJ2-1; 9 bases agree with TRBD1. This CDR3 is built from 15 residues. V shed 2 bases and J 3 bases; nucleotides not matched to a gene: 2. The CDR3 sequence: CASSLRGQGYNEQFF. In nucleotides, the CDR3 is TGTGCCAGCAGTTTACGGGGACAGGGCTACAATGAGCAGTTCTTC.

As concerns this clonotype: A much larger clone lies one base from this, so it may be a read error. This rearrangement joins TRBV29-1 to TRBJ2-1; perhaps TRBD1 as D (5 bases). Germline CDR1 and CDR2: SQVTM and ANQGSEA. The CDR3 is made up of 15 amino acids. Between the trimmed V and J ends, which lost 4 bases and 8 bases, there was a span of 21 bases. For the CDR3, the DNA is TGCAGCGTTGTTGGTGGGGCAGGGCGGTCAGATGAGCAGTTCTTC. This translates into CSVVGGAGRSDEQFF.

This clonotype was detected ten times or more. The V and J genes are TRBV4-3 and TRBJ2-1; TRBD1 matches at 7 bases. Germline CDR1 LGHNA, CDR2 YSLEER. With V trimmed by 4 bases and J by 4 bases, 7 bases remained unmatched. CDR3 length: 15 amino acids. CDR3 region: CASSPPGTAYNEQFF. As DNA, the CDR3 is TGCGCCAGCAGCCCACCCGGGACAGCTTACAATGAGCAGTTCTTC.